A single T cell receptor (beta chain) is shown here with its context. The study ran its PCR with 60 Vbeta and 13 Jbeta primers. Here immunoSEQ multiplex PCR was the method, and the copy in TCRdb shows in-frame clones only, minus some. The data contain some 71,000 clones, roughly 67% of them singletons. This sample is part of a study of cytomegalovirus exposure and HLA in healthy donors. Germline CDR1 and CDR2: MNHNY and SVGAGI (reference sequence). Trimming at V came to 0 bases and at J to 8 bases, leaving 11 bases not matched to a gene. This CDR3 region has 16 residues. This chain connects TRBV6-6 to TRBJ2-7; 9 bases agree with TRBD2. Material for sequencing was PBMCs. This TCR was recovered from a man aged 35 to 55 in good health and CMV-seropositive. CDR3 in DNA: TGTGCCAGCAGTTACTCCCAGCGGGAGGCCACTTGGAAGCAGTACTTC. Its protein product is CASSYSQREATWKQYF.